Below, one T cell receptor beta chain is given with its context. Its antigen is not identified. This entry comes from a study of T cell responses to AZD1222 COVID-19 vaccine. The V end was cut by 2 bases, the J end by 3 bases, with 11 bases between. The CDR3 length is 16 residues. Germline V lookup: CDR1 MNHEY, CDR2 SVGEGT. Assay used: immunoSEQ multiplex PCR; TCRdb lists only in-frame clones, some missing. The sample holds under 95,000 clones; about nine tenths are singletons and the top ten take roughly 2.5%. Study-wide results and caveats: Clonal diversity was possibly underestimated, and the donors were mostly white British, with more females.

The sequenced sample was peripheral blood, obtained on day 0 of AZD1222 vaccination. The origin of this receptor is an adult in good health. This chain uses TRBV6-2 or TRBV6-3 with TRBJ2-6; the D gene is possibly TRBD1 (7 bases). CDR3 in amino acids: CASSYGGGGGANVLTF. CDR3 nucleotide sequence: TGTGCCAGCAGTTACGGAGGGGGCGGTGGGGCCAACGTCCTGACTTTC.